What follows describes a single T cell receptor beta chain. Its target antigen remains unknown. Per-nucleotide qualities are absent, and no much larger clonotype sits a single base away. This sample is part of a study of control samples from healthy donors and cancer patients (dated by TCRdb to the early 2020s). The library was generated by the immunoSEQ multiplex PCR assay. TCRdb stores this immuneACCESS table with in-frame sequences only. Part of the clones is absent; in the studies checked, under half of the shortfall reflects unresolved V genes, and no reason is known for the rest. The sample table shows around 140,000 clones, and around 94% are seen once. Clones ranked in the top ten supply around 13% of the sample. V is clipped by 1 base and J by 3 bases, and the sequence between their germline boundaries is 13 bases long. CDR1 and CDR2 are drawn from the germline V gene: SGHTA, FQGNSA. From cysteine to phenylalanine, the CDR3 is 15 amino acids long. Only CDR3 DNA is held: 45 bases, read in frame from base 1.

The rearrangement joined TRBV7-2 to TRBJ2-7, with a tentative D gene TRBD2 over 6 matching bases. The TCR comes from a man aged 35-49 years in good health. The sample comprised blood. DNA sequence: TGTGCCAGCAGCTTAGTCGGCGGGATCCACTACGAGCAGTACTTC. Translated, it gives CASSLVGGIHYEQYF.